This T cell receptor beta chain stems from a study of spatial heterogeneity in lung cancer. About the research overall: More than ten raw reads, on average, carried each unique TCR and UMI combination.

Whole-study results and caveats: Expanded alpha and beta TCR counts within tumors tracked tumor mutation counts.

The germline V gene has CDR1 KGHSH and CDR2 LQKENI. Deletions cut 2 bases from V and 5 bases from J, with 13 bases between. The CDR3 totals 16 residues. The time point was: sample taken at primary tumor resection. MiXCR, run by TCRdb on the 5' RACE reads, gives a single entry per CDR3 protein. Of fewer than 15,000 distinct CDR3 sequences in the sample, approximately 2.9% were seen once. This clonotype appeared a few times. Its cognate antigen is unknown. This receptor was taken from a male donor with early-stage non-small cell lung cancer. The starting material was lung tumor tissue, obtained at surgery. The chain carries TRBV18 and TRBJ1-6, with D unresolved. The CDR3 region has the DNA TGTGCCAGCTCACCATACTTAGGAGTCGATAATTCACCCCTCCACTTT. Translating gives CASSPYLGVDNSPLHF.